The T cell receptor beta chain under discussion was sequenced for a study of T cell responses to AZD1222 COVID-19 vaccine. Study-level points and caveats: Increases in Spike-specific TCR breadth and depth were seen after two AZD1222 doses. Repertoires in all cases were sampled only once the peak T cell response had passed.

Details on this clone: The antigen is not known.

Measured with immunoSEQ multiplex PCR; TCRdb has only the in-frame clones, and not every one. The sample includes approximately 120,000 clones, roughly nine tenths seen only once; the top ten take 28%. The sample in question was peripheral blood, obtained on day 0 of AZD1222 vaccination. The TCR sequence derives from an adult in good health.

This CDR3 is CASSPLGDPYYEQYF. The CDR3 DNA reads as TGTGCCAGCTCACCACTTGGGGACCCCTACTACGAGCAGTACTTC. The chain employs TRBV18 and TRBJ2-7; D is possibly TRBD1 or TRBD2 (5 bases each). V was shortened by 1 base and J by 3 bases, with 13 bases between the two germline ends. Per germline, CDR1 KGHSH and CDR2 LQKENI. The CDR3 length is 15 residues.